These 28 T cell receptor beta chains were sequenced from one sample in a study of blood T cells in healthy people across ages. Next came a second PCR, run for about 7 to 12 cycles, which used a sample-barcoded 5' primer along with a J-beta primer mix. MiXCR, applied by TCRdb to the 5' RACE reads, yields one record per CDR3 protein. The sample shows roughly 1 million distinct CDR3 sequences, approximately 25% of them seen only once. The sample also formed part of further work on T cells of mothers and their children.

What was sequenced was blood. The receptors were sampled from a girl aged 2-15 years in good health.

The sample holds one count of this clonotype. The chain links TRBV7-2 to TRBJ2-1, with D uncertain. The J call is in doubt because the DNA end fits TRBJ2-7 better. Germline V gene lookup returns CDR1 SGHTA and CDR2 FQGNSA. The CDR3 has 16 amino acids. CDR3 sequence (DNA): TGTGCCAGCAGCTTAGTACGGCGAACCGACCCTAATGAGCAGTACTTC. It codes for CASSLVRRTDPNEQYF.

J is TRBJ2-5 and V is TRBV7-8; a weak D match, TRBD1 (5 bases). V dropped 7 bases and J dropped 0 bases, with 12 bases sitting between them. In germline, CDR1 is SGHVS, CDR2 FQNEAQ. The length of the CDR3 is 14 residues. CDR3 sequence reads: CASTRVLYQETQYF. In DNA form, the CDR3 reads TGTGCCAGCACCAGGGTCCTGTACCAAGAGACCCAGTACTTC.

The count of this clonotype is one. The chain uses TRBV14 and TRBJ1-4, with D uncertain. The V end lost 0 bases, the J end lost 0 bases, and 8 bases lay between the germline ends. Germline CDR1 and CDR2: SGHDN and FVKESK. The CDR3 is made up of 16 amino acids. The CDR3 here is CASSQEELATNEKLFF. The CDR3 nucleotides read TGTGCCAGCAGCCAAGAGGAGCTCGCAACTAATGAAAAACTGTTTTTT.

This clonotype appeared a few times. The rearrangement uses TRBV28 and TRBJ2-5; tentatively, D is TRBD1 or TRBD2 (6 bases each). The germline gives CDR1 MDHEN, CDR2 SYDVKM. The CDR3 runs 16 residues. Trimming stripped 6 bases from V and 2 bases from J, with 19 bases between. CDR3 in amino acids: CASSLPRRGAQETQYF. The DNA for the CDR3 is TGTGCCAGCAGCTTGCCTCGTAGGGGGGCTCAAGAGACCCAGTACTTC.

V and J are TRBV20-1 and TRBJ2-2, with 10 nucleotides matching TRBD2. This CDR3 comprises 15 residues. Germline values: CDR1 DFQATT, CDR2 SNEGSKA (reference sequence). With 6 bases clipped from V and 3 bases from J, the junction kept 7 bases outside the gene matches. This chain's CDR3 is CSAHSSGRDTGELFF. The CDR3, as DNA: TGCAGTGCGCATTCTAGCGGGAGAGACACCGGGGAGCTGTTTTTT.

V gene TRBV7-3 combines with J gene TRBJ1-5, with 9 bases aligning to TRBD1. This CDR3 comprises 15 residues. Germline loops: CDR1 SGHTA, CDR2 FQGTGA. V shed 5 bases and J 3 bases; nucleotides not matched to a gene: 5. The CDR3 here is CASSADRGDNQPQHF. Here the CDR3 DNA reads TGTGCCAGCAGCGCCGACAGGGGGGACAATCAGCCCCAGCATTTT.

The CDR3, as DNA: TGCAGTGCTAGAGAGACATACGTTAGCACAGATACGCAGTATTTT. Residues: CSARETYVSTDTQYF. The rearrangement links TRBV20-1 to TRBJ2-3; D is unclear. Looked up from germline, CDR1 is DFQATT and CDR2 is SNEGSKA (reference sequence). Trimming removed 0 bases from V and 0 bases from J, with 10 bases in between. CDR3 length: 15 residues.

This clonotype appeared a few times. V and J are TRBV4-1 and TRBJ1-2, with D perhaps matching TRBD1 (6 bases). V lost 2 bases to trimming and J lost 5 bases, with 12 bases between them. The length of the CDR3 is 14 residues. Per the germline V gene, CDR1 is MGHRA and CDR2 is YSYEKL. The CDR3 reads CASSQLGGLYGYTF. The CDR3, as DNA: TGCGCCAGCAGCCAATTGGGGGGGCTGTATGGCTACACCTTC.

This clonotype was detected only a few times. The rearrangement uses TRBV7-9 and TRBJ2-3; the match to TRBD2 covers 12 bases. CDR1 is SEHNR, CDR2 FQNEAQ, per germline (reference sequence). After removal of 5 bases from V and 8 bases from J, the junction contained 11 bases not matched to a gene. The CDR3 totals 16 residues. The CDR3, as DNA: TGTGCCAGCAGCCCACGACTAGCGGGAGAGGAGGGTACGCAGTATTTT. Translating it yields CASSPRLAGEEGTQYF. Full variable domain (rest looked up from reference TRBV7-9 and TRBJ2-3): DTGVSQNPRHKITKRGQNVTFRCDPISEHNRLYWYRQTLGQGPEFLTYFQNEAQLEKSRLLSDRFSAERPKGSFSTLEIQRTEQGDSAMYLCASSPRLAGEEGTQYFGPGTRLTVL.

This clonotype occurred a few times. The CDR3 loop reads CASSLRQGAVEQYF. Here the CDR3 DNA reads TGTGCCAGCAGCTTAAGACAGGGGGCGGTCGAGCAGTACTTC. The gene calls are TRBV11-2 and TRBJ2-7, with 10 nucleotides matching TRBD1. V trimming: 2 bases; J trimming: 6 bases; junction bases outside the gene matches: 4. The CDR3 extends over 14 amino acids. Germline V gives CDR1 SGHAT, CDR2 FQNNGV. The full variable domain, in which reference TRBV11-2 and TRBJ2-7 provide the parts outside the CDR3, is EAGVAQSPRYKIIEKRQSVAFWCNPISGHATLYWYQQILGQGPKLLIQFQNNGVVDDSQLPKDRFSAERLKGVDSTLKIQPAKLEDSAVYLCASSLRQGAVEQYFGPGTRLTVT.

The chain recombines TRBV7-9 with TRBJ1-4, with D possibly TRBD1 on 6 matching bases. This CDR3 has 14 residues. CDR1 and CDR2 from the germline V gene are SEHNR and FQNEAQ (reference sequence). The V gene lost 5 bases and the J gene lost 8 bases, with 15 bases spanning the gap. The CDR3 spells CASSPVAGGEKLFF. In DNA form, the CDR3 reads TGTGCCAGCAGCCCCGTGGCGGGGGGCGAAAAACTGTTTTTT.

V gene TRBV2 combines with J gene TRBJ2-3, with TRBD2 matching 10 bases. Per the germline V gene, CDR1 is SNHLY and CDR2 is FYNNEI. The V segment lost 7 bases and the J segment 3 bases; nucleotides outside the gene matches: 7. The CDR3 length is 15 residues. For the CDR3, the DNA is TGTGCCAGCACACTAGCGGGGATTGGAACAGATACGCAGTATTTT. It codes for CASTLAGIGTDTQYF.

In its sample, this clonotype was seen a few times. The V and J genes are TRBV5-1 and TRBJ2-2; TRBD1 aligns across 9 bases. The CDR3 sequence is 15 residues long. Germline V gene sequence: CDR1 SGHRS, CDR2 YFSETQ. Trimming cost V 5 bases and J 7 bases; bases outside gene matches: 9. DNA of the CDR3: TGCGCCAGCAGGCCTACCGGGACAGGGAGCGGGGAGCTGTTTTTT. Amino acid sequence: CASRPTGTGSGELFF.

The table lists this clonotype with a few counts. This chain uses TRBV3-1 with TRBJ2-3; D ambiguous. The CDR3 has 16 residues. From germline, CDR1 is LGHDT and CDR2 YNNKEL (reference sequence). Trimming took off 4 bases at V and 2 bases at J, with 16 bases between the two ends. The CDR3 nucleotides are TGTGCCAGCAGCCCGGACCCCTTCCTTTTCACAGATACGCAGTATTTT. It translates to CASSPDPFLFTDTQYF.

There are a few counts of this clonotype. The chain recombines TRBV4-1 with TRBJ2-6; the D call may be TRBD1 or TRBD2 (5 bases each). The CDR3 has 18 amino acids. V was clipped by 2 bases and J by 1 base, with 15 bases between them. The germline CDR1 and CDR2 sequences are MGHRA and YSYEKL. This CDR3 reads CASSQSPGRISGANVLTF. CDR3 DNA: TGCGCCAGCAGCCAATCGCCGGGGCGGATATCTGGGGCCAACGTCCTGACTTTC.

The chain employs TRBV27 and TRBJ1-4, with D uncertain. Trimming shortened V by 4 bases and J by 0 bases, and 3 bases separated the two germline ends. The CDR3 totals 13 residues. Germline V CDR1 and CDR2: MNHEY, SMNVEV (reference sequence). The CDR3, as DNA: TGTGCCAGCAGTTCATCAACTAATGAAAAACTGTTTTTT. It yields the protein CASSSSTNEKLFF.

This clonotype was seen only a few times. The junction departs from germline at one end; a sequencing error may be responsible. V is TRBV7-2 and J is TRBJ1-2; no clear D gene. Germline V gene sequence: CDR1 SGHTA, CDR2 FQGNSA. The CDR3 covers 15 residues. CDR3 sequence (DNA): TGTGCCAGCAACTTAACCCCTGGACCTAACTATGGCTACACCTTC. Protein sequence: CASNLTPGPNYGYTF. The whole variable domain, filled in from reference TRBV7-2 and TRBJ1-2, reads GAGVSQSPSNKVTEKGKDVELRCDPISGHTALYWYRQSLGQGLEFLIYFQGNSAPDKSGLPSDRFSAERTGGSVSTLTIQRTQQEDSAVYLCASNLTPGPNYGYTFGSGTRLTVV.

This clonotype was seen a handful of times. The gene calls are TRBV7-9 and TRBJ2-5, with D perhaps assigned TRBD1 or TRBD2 (5 bases each). In germline, CDR1 is SEHNR, CDR2 FQNEAQ (reference sequence). The CDR3 covers 16 residues. V lost 4 bases and J lost 2, with 17 bases in between. CDR3 in amino acids: CASSSTGPPFQETQYF. CDR3 coding DNA: TGTGCCAGCAGCTCGACGGGACCCCCCTTTCAAGAGACCCAGTACTTC.

This clonotype was seen a handful of times. The chain carries TRBV28 and TRBJ2-3; D ambiguous. Looked up from germline, CDR1 is MDHEN and CDR2 is SYDVKM. This CDR3 region has 14 residues. The ends were cut back, 5 bases at V and 1 base at J, with 10 bases in the middle. The DNA for the CDR3 is TGTGCCAGCAGTAAGCTCCTCGGCACAGATACGCAGTATTTT. Amino acid sequence: CASSKLLGTDTQYF.

In this sample, this clonotype turned up a few times. The CDR3 DNA reads as TGTGCCAGCAGTGAGGGGACAACTAATGAAAAACTGTTTTTT. This encodes CASSEGTTNEKLFF. The rearrangement uses TRBV2 and TRBJ1-4; D not resolved. CDR3 length: 14 amino acids. Trimming took off 3 bases at V and 0 bases at J, with 5 bases between the two ends. The V gene's germline CDR1 is SNHLY and CDR2 FYNNEI.

There are a few counts of this clonotype. A read error may account for a junction end that differs from germline. This rearrangement joins TRBV20-1 to TRBJ2-7; D perhaps matches TRBD2 (5 bases). CDR3 size: 12 residues. Germline CDR1 is DFQATT and CDR2 is SNEGSKA (reference sequence). CDR3 DNA sequence: TGCAGTGCTGGACGGGGTGGCCACGAGCACTACTTC. Residues: CSAGRGGHEHYF.

V and J are TRBV28 and TRBJ2-1; the D gene is possibly TRBD2 (5 bases). Germline V CDR1 and CDR2: MDHEN, SYDVKM. CDR3 length equals 14 residues. V lost 3 bases, J lost 7 bases, and 13 bases lay in between. As DNA, the CDR3 is TGTGCCAGCAGTTTGTGGGCAACGGGGAATGAGCAGTTCTTC. Residues: CASSLWATGNEQFF.

This clonotype came up a few times. V usage is TRBV12-3 or TRBV12-4 and J usage is TRBJ1-4; 8 nucleotides align to TRBD1. The V gene end was trimmed by 5 bases and the J gene end by 10 bases; junction bases not matched to a gene: 9. This CDR3 spans 14 amino acids. This chain's CDR3 is CASSPGQGHGKLFF. As DNA, the CDR3 is TGTGCCAGCAGTCCCGGACAGGGTCACGGAAAACTGTTTTTT.

This clonotype occurred a few times. The V gene is TRBV29-1, the J gene TRBJ2-5; 10 nucleotides agree with TRBD2. The tail of the sequence fits TRBJ2-1 better, so the J call may be wrong. The CDR3 is 15 residues long. Germline V CDR1 and CDR2: SQVTM, ANQGSEA. This CDR3 reads CSVEDDSGGIYEQFF. The CDR3 coding sequence is TGCAGCGTTGAAGATGATAGCGGGGGGATTTATGAGCAGTTCTTC.

This clonotype was seen once. The genes are TRBV5-1 and TRBJ1-2; no reliable D call. Between the trimmed V and J ends, which lost 0 bases and 0 bases, there was a span of 9 bases. Germline CDR1 and CDR2: SGHRS and YFSETQ. The CDR3 loop spans 15 amino acids. The CDR3: CASSLVDASNYGYTF. As DNA, the CDR3 is TGCGCCAGCAGCTTGGTCGACGCATCTAACTATGGCTACACCTTC.

This clonotype was counted only a few times. V gene TRBV14 combines with J gene TRBJ2-1, with 8 bases that match TRBD1. The assigned J gene may be wrong: the sequence end matches TRBJ2-7 better. This CDR3 spans 15 amino acids. Per germline, CDR1 SGHDN and CDR2 FVKESK. The CDR3 spells CASSLMTGATYEQYF. CDR3 in DNA: TGTGCCAGCAGCCTTATGACAGGGGCCACCTACGAGCAGTACTTC.

This clonotype has a handful of counts. V is TRBV20-1 and J is TRBJ2-7, with 9 positions matching TRBD1. CDR1 and CDR2 (germline): DFQATT, SNEGSKA (reference sequence). The J segment lost 3 bases and the V segment lost 2 bases, leaving 5 bases of the junction unmatched. The CDR3 totals 14 residues. The CDR3 spells CSARSGQGDYEQYF. The DNA for the CDR3 is TGCAGTGCTAGATCGGGACAGGGAGACTACGAGCAGTACTTC.

The chain employs TRBV9 and TRBJ2-5, with a tentative D call TRBD1 (6 bases). The assigned J gene may be wrong: the sequence end matches TRBJ2-7 better. This CDR3 contains 14 residues. Germline loops: CDR1 SGDLS, CDR2 YYNGEE. The CDR3 DNA sequence: TGTGCCAGCAGCCAGGACAGCCTCTCACCCGAGCAGTACTTC. The encoded protein is CASSQDSLSPEQYF.